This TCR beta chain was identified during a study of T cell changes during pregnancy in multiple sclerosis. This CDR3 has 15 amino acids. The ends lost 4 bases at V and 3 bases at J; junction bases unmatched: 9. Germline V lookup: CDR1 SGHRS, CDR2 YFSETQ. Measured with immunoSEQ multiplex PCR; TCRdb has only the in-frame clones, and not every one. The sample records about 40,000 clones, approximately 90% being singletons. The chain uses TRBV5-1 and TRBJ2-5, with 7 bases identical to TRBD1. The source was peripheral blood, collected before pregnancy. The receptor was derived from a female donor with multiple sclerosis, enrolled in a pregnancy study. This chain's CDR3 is CASSPLQGMEETQYF. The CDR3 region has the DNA TGCGCCAGCAGCCCCCTACAGGGGATGGAAGAGACCCAGTACTTC.